These 26 T cell receptor beta chains were all obtained from the same sample, sequenced in a study of cytomegalovirus exposure and HLA in healthy donors. The PCR ran on 60 Vbeta and 13 Jbeta primers. Data came from immunoSEQ multiplex PCR; TCRdb stores just in-frame clones and leaves some out. The table includes around 200,000 clones, about three quarters detected once. Specimen: PBMCs. Receptors were obtained from a man aged 35 to 55 in good health and CMV-seronegative.

The rearrangement uses TRBV9 and TRBJ2-2, with TRBD1 identical over 9 bases. The CDR3 totals 15 residues. Looked up from germline, CDR1 is SGDLS and CDR2 is YYNGEE. The V and J ends lost 4 bases and 3 bases, in that order; junction bases with no gene match: 4. In DNA form, the CDR3 reads TGTGCCAGCAGCCCGGGGACAGGGCACACCGGGGAGCTGTTTTTT. Encoded protein: CASSPGTGHTGELFF.

The chain employs TRBV9 and TRBJ2-7; the D gene is possibly TRBD2 (6 bases). With 0 bases removed from V and 6 bases from J, the gap between germline ends came to 13 bases. The CDR3 consists of 14 residues. CDR1 is SGDLS and CDR2 is YYNGEE in the germline V gene. Here the CDR3 DNA reads TGTGCCAGCAGCGTAGGGGACTGGGACCCCGAGCAGTACTTC. It specifies CASSVGDWDPEQYF.

The rearrangement links TRBV19 to TRBJ2-3, with 10 bases aligning to TRBD1. The CDR3 has 15 amino acids. Trimming took 6 bases from V and 2 from J; bases not matched to a gene: 5. The germline V gene has CDR1 LNHDA and CDR2 SQIVND (reference sequence). CDR3 sequence reads: CASSLGTGATDTQYF. The CDR3 DNA follows: TGTGCCAGTAGCCTTGGGACAGGGGCCACAGATACGCAGTATTTT. Supplemented by reference TRBV19 and TRBJ2-3, the full variable domain reads DGGITQSPKYLFRKEGQNVTLSCEQNLNHDAMYWYRQDPGQGLRLIYYSQIVNDFQKGDIAEGYSVSREKKESFPLTVTSAQKNPTAFYLCASSLGTGATDTQYFGPGTRLTVL.

The rearrangement uses TRBV9 and TRBJ1-1; 12 bases are shared with TRBD1. From germline, CDR1 is SGDLS and CDR2 YYNGEE. Trimming removed 4 bases from V and 11 bases from J; junction bases left unmatched: 6. CDR3 size: 13 residues. CDR3 protein: CASSLGGTGGAFF. CDR3 nucleotide sequence: TGTGCCAGCAGCTTAGGGGGGACAGGGGGCGCTTTCTTT. The whole variable domain, filled in from reference TRBV9 and TRBJ1-1, reads DSGVTQTPKHLITATGQRVTLRCSPRSGDLSVYWYQQSLDQGLQFLIQYYNGEERAKGNILERFSAQQFPDLHSELNLSSLELGDSALYFCASSLGGTGGAFFGQGTRLTVV.

This clone is a singleton in its sample. The chain links TRBV29-1 to TRBJ1-3; D call uncertain. The germline gives CDR1 SQVTM, CDR2 ANQGSEA. The ends were cut back, 0 bases at V and 0 bases at J, with 12 bases in the middle. CDR3 length: 16 residues. The CDR3 region is CSVEDRGGNSGNTIYF. The CDR3 bases are TGCAGCGTTGAAGATCGAGGAGGGAACTCTGGAAACACCATATATTTT.

CDR3 loop: CARSLPQGMGSNQPQHF. As DNA, the CDR3 is TGTGCCAGAAGCTTACCGCAGGGTATGGGCAGCAATCAGCCCCAGCATTTT. The rearrangement joins TRBV5-3 to TRBJ1-5, with a weak D call TRBD1 (5 bases). TRBV5-3 is known as an ORF, though its function is uncertain. Trimming pared 2 bases from V and 1 base from J, leaving 16 bases between. There are 17 residues in the CDR3.

On this clone: The junction does not match germline at one end; this may be a read error. The V gene is TRBV7-9, the J gene TRBJ2-5; possibly TRBD1 for D (5 bases). This CDR3 is 16 amino acids long. The germline gives CDR1 SEHNR, CDR2 FQNEAQ (reference sequence). This chain's CDR3 is CSSSFQRTSPGETQYF. The DNA for the CDR3 is TGTTCCAGCAGCTTTCAGAGGACAAGTCCAGGGGAGACCCAGTACTTC.

This clone was seen more than once but under ten times. The rearrangement joins TRBV18 to TRBJ2-3; TRBD2 matches at 13 bases. Germline CDR1 and CDR2: KGHSH and LQKENI. Germline trimming cut 6 bases from V and 5 bases from J; bases unmatched to any gene: 5. The length of the CDR3 is 15 residues. DNA of the CDR3: TGTGCCAGCTCTTCAGGACTAGCGGGGGTAGATACGCAGTATTTT. This codes for CASSSGLAGVDTQYF. Variable domain in full (rest from reference TRBV18 and TRBJ2-3): NAGVMQNPRHLVRRRGQEARLRCSPMKGHSHVYWYRQLPEEGLKFMVYLQKENIIDESGMPKERFSAEFPKEGPSILRIQQVVRGDSAAYFCASSSGLAGVDTQYFGPGTRLTVL.

This clone has a single count. The chain uses TRBV12-5 and TRBJ1-1, with D maybe TRBD1 (6 bases). Trimming left V 9 bases short and J 0 bases short, with 11 bases between. Germline assignment: CDR1 LGHNT and CDR2 FRNRAP. The CDR3 loop spans 13 amino acids. CDR3 nucleotide sequence: TGTGCTAGCGCCAGGGGCTTGAACACTGAAGCTTTCTTT. Amino acid sequence: CASARGLNTEAFF.

The chain has TRBV7-2 and TRBJ2-2, with 15 nucleotides matching TRBD2. V shed 6 bases and J 0 bases; nucleotides not matched to a gene: 5. Germline CDR1 is SGHTA and CDR2 is FQGNSA. The CDR3 consists of 18 residues. This chain's CDR3 is CASRGTSGGPANTGELFF. In DNA, the CDR3 is TGTGCCAGCAGGGGGACTAGCGGGGGGCCGGCGAACACCGGGGAGCTGTTTTTT.

This clone has just one count. The gene calls are TRBV19 and TRBJ1-2; D uncertain. Germline V gives CDR1 LNHDA, CDR2 SQIVND (reference sequence). The CDR3 has 16 residues. Trimming left V 0 bases short and J 4 bases short, with 15 bases between. The CDR3 reads CASSIDLEGDGYGYTF. The CDR3 DNA sequence: TGTGCCAGTAGTATAGATCTGGAGGGCGACGGCTATGGCTACACCTTC.

As concerns this clone: The junction differs from germline at one of its ends, possibly a read error. The chain links TRBV9 to TRBJ1-6; TRBD1 matches 8 bases. The CDR3 is 16 amino acids. Germline V gives CDR1 SGDLS, CDR2 YYNGEE. For the CDR3, the DNA is TGTGCCGGCAGCGTCCATCCGACAGGGGATAATTCACCCCTCCACTTT. It yields the protein CAGSVHPTGDNSPLHF.

The rearrangement uses TRBV5-6 and TRBJ1-3; 8 bases align to TRBD1. J was trimmed by 2 bases and V by 3 bases; bases with no gene match: 10. The CDR3 length is 17 residues. Germline values: CDR1 SGHDT, CDR2 YYEEEE. The CDR3 nucleotides read TGTGCCAGCAGCTCGCAGACGGACAGGGCCCCTGGAAACACCATATATTTT. Translation gives CASSSQTDRAPGNTIYF.

The chain is built from TRBV28 and TRBJ1-3; no clear D gene. This CDR3 region has 15 residues. Trimming left V 2 bases short and J 7 bases short, with 15 bases between. Germline V CDR1 and CDR2: MDHEN, SYDVKM. The CDR3 here is CASSLNRSGRNTIYF. For the CDR3, the DNA is TGTGCCAGCAGTTTAAACCGGTCGGGTCGGAACACCATATATTTT.

This rearrangement joins TRBV11-2 to TRBJ2-1; 7 bases fit TRBD2. Germline assignment: CDR1 SGHAT and CDR2 FQNNGV. This CDR3 comprises 17 residues. V was clipped by 5 bases and J by 2 bases; unmatched bases: 12. The CDR3 loop reads CASSPYVGGSTYNEQFF. Here the CDR3 DNA reads TGTGCCAGCAGCCCTTATGTTGGCGGGAGTACCTACAATGAGCAGTTCTTC.

This chain uses TRBV7-2 with TRBJ1-1; no clear D. There are 14 residues in the CDR3. The V and J ends lost 5 bases and 1 base respectively, with 11 bases between them. Germline CDR1 reads SGHTA; CDR2 reads FQGNSA. For the CDR3, the DNA is TGTGCCAGCAGCCTTCGACGGGGGAACACTGAAGCTTTCTTT. It yields the protein CASSLRRGNTEAFF.

This chain links TRBV7-2 with TRBJ1-2, with D unresolved. The length of the CDR3 is 13 residues. Deletions cut 5 bases from V and 8 bases from J, with 15 bases between. Germline V lookup: CDR1 SGHTA, CDR2 FQGNSA. CDR3 residues: CASSPSGIAGYTF. The CDR3 DNA is TGTGCCAGCAGCCCAAGCGGGATTGCCGGCTACACCTTC.

The chain carries TRBV5-4 and TRBJ1-5; tentatively, D is TRBD1 (5 bases). The CDR3 has 14 residues. Trimming removed 0 bases from V and 6 bases from J, with 10 bases in between. Germline CDR1 reads SGHNT; CDR2 reads YYREEE (reference sequence). In DNA form, the CDR3 reads TGTGCCAGCAGCTTGGGGGGGGTAGGTCAGCCCCAGCATTTT. It codes for CASSLGGVGQPQHF. Together with reference TRBV5-4 and TRBJ1-5, the CDR3 gives the full variable domain: ETGVTQSPTHLIKTRGQQVTLRCSSQSGHNTVSWYQQALGQGPQFIFQYYREEENGRGNFPPRFSGLQFPNYSSELNVNALELDDSALYLCASSLGGVGQPQHFGDGTRLSIL.

This clone occurred a few times. The V call is TRBV10-3, the J call TRBJ2-5; 8 bases are a match to TRBD2. This CDR3 comprises 16 residues. CDR1 ENHRY and CDR2 SYGVKD come from the germline V gene. V was clipped by 0 bases and J by 1 base; unmatched bases: 4. DNA for the CDR3: TGTGCCATCAGTGAGTCGAGCGGGGGCCTCCAAGAGACCCAGTACTTC. Its translation: CAISESSGGLQETQYF.

The chain carries TRBV5-1 and TRBJ2-4; the D gene is possibly TRBD1 (7 bases). There are 13 residues in the CDR3. Germline V gene data show CDR1 as SGHRS and CDR2 as YFSETQ. Trimming shortened V by 4 bases and J by 8 bases, and 13 bases separated the two germline ends. In DNA form, the CDR3 reads TGCGCCAGCAGCGAGGGGGCGGGATACATTCAGTACTTC. This translates into CASSEGAGYIQYF. The full variable domain, in which reference TRBV5-1 and TRBJ2-4 provide the parts outside the CDR3, is KAGVTQTPRYLIKTRGQQVTLSCSPISGHRSVSWYQQTPGQGLQFLFEYFSETQRNKGNFPGRFSGRQFSNSRSEMNVSTLELGDSALYLCASSEGAGYIQYFGAGTRLSVL.

The chain has TRBV5-1 and TRBJ1-1; D is unresolved. Germline-derived CDR1 and CDR2 are SGHRS and YFSETQ. This CDR3 has 15 residues. V dropped 0 bases and J dropped 6 bases, with 15 bases sitting between them. The CDR3 loop is CASSLAEGGGAEAFF. The CDR3 bases are TGCGCCAGCAGCTTGGCGGAGGGAGGAGGCGCTGAAGCTTTCTTT.

The rearrangement uses TRBV4-2 and TRBJ1-1; D may be TRBD1 (5 bases). CDR3 length: 16 residues. Trimming removed 3 bases from V and 3 bases from J, with 17 bases in between. In germline, CDR1 is LGHNA, CDR2 YNFKEQ. This chain's CDR3 is CASSQVTGPPYTEAFF. The CDR3 DNA follows: TGTGCCAGCAGCCAGGTTACAGGACCTCCGTACACTGAAGCTTTCTTT.

V is TRBV7-2 and J is TRBJ2-7, with D hard to call. Per germline, CDR1 SGHTA and CDR2 FQGNSA. V was cut by 1 base and J by 0 bases, with 7 bases left in between. CDR3 length equals 14 residues. CDR3 in DNA: TGTGCCAGCAGCTTAGACGGGTTCTCCTACGAGCAGTACTTC. Protein product: CASSLDGFSYEQYF.

With regard to this clone: Other DNA sequences from this sample encode an identical CDR3 as well. The rearrangement joins TRBV30 to TRBJ2-1; D gene unclear. The germline V gene has CDR1 GTSNPN and CDR2 SVGIG (reference sequence). The V end lost 4 bases, the J end lost 4 bases, and 14 bases lay between the germline ends. The CDR3 spans 14 residues. This CDR3 is CAWIGVTSYNEQFF. CDR3 DNA: TGTGCCTGGATCGGTGTGACTTCTTACAATGAGCAGTTCTTC.

The sample holds a few counts of this clone. The chain uses TRBV29-1 and TRBJ2-5; D perhaps matches TRBD1 (5 bases). Germline V gives CDR1 SQVTM, CDR2 ANQGSEA. The CDR3 contains 12 residues. V was cut by 4 bases and J by 2 bases, with 8 bases left in between. DNA of the CDR3: TGCAGCGTTGTAGGGGTTCAAGAGACCCAGTACTTC. It encodes CSVVGVQETQYF.

This chain links TRBV10-3 with TRBJ1-6; no clear D. CDR1 ENHRY and CDR2 SYGVKD come from the germline V gene. Trimming took off 2 bases at V and 11 bases at J, with 16 bases between the two ends. The CDR3 spans 15 residues. CDR3: CAISETAATGAPLHF. The CDR3 bases are TGTGCCATCAGTGAGACGGCGGCCACCGGAGCACCCCTCCACTTT.